This T cell receptor (beta chain) was recorded in a study of CD8 T cells in Susac syndrome. An amount of RNA that ranged from about 0.45 to 1 ug was reverse transcribed with random hexamers. TCRdb fed the immunoSEQ multiplex PCR reads into MiXCR, producing one record per CDR3 protein. The sample holds approximately 230,000 distinct CDR3 sequences, around 95% seen once. Germline CDR1 reads MNHNY; CDR2 reads SVGAGI (reference sequence). With V trimmed by 6 bases and J by 4 bases, 5 bases remained unmatched. The CDR3 totals 14 residues. Bulk CD8+ and CD4+ cells came from magnetic negative isolation; CD8+ TEMRA by FACS.

The source material was CD4+ T cells from PBMCs. The source is a human donor with multiple sclerosis. The chain is built from TRBV6-6 and TRBJ2-1; 8 bases map to TRBD1. CDR3 region: CASRMGQDYNEQFF. CDR3 DNA: TGTGCCAGCAGAATGGGACAGGATTACAATGAGCAGTTCTTC.